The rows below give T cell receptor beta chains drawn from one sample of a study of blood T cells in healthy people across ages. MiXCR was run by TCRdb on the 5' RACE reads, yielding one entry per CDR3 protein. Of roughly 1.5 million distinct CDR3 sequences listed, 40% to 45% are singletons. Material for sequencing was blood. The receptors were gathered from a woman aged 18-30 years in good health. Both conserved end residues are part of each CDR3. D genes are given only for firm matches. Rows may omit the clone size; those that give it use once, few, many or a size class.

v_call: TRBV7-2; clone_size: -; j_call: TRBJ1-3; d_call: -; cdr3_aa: CASSWQVGPGNTIYF; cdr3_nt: TGTGCCAGCAGCTGGCAGGTTGGACCGGGAAACACCATATATTTT
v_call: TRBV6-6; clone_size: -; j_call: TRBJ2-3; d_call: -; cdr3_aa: CASSLLTRRTDTQYF; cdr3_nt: TGTGCCAGTAGTCTTTTGACTCGACGCACAGATACGCAGTATTTT
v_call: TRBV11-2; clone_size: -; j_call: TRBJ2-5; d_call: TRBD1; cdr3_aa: CASSLWGQGRETQYF; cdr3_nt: TGTGCCAGCAGCTTATGGGGACAGGGACGGGAGACCCAGTACTTC
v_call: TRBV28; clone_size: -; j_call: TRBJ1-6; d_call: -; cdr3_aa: CASSTAAGLHNSPLHF; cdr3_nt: TGTGCCAGCAGCACTGCTGCGGGACTTCATAATTCACCCCTCCACTTT
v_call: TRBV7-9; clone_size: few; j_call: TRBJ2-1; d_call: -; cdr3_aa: CASSSQAFSYNEQFF; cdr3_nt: TGTGCCAGCAGCTCCCAGGCCTTCTCCTACAATGAGCAGTTCTTC
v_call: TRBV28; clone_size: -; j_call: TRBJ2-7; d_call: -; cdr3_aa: CASSFPFSGRTYEQYF; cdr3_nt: TGTGCCAGCAGTTTTCCTTTTAGCGGACGCACCTACGAGCAGTACTTC
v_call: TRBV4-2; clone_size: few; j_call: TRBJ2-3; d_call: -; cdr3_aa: CASSQITSTDTQYF; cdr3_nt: TGTGCCAGCAGCCAAATAACTAGTACAGATACGCAGTATTTT
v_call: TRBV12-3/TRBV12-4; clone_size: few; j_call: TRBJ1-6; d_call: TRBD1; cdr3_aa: CATRDRDSPLHF; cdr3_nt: TGTGCCACCAGGGACAGAGATTCACCCCTCCACTTT
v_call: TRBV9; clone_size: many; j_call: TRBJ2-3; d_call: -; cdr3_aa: CASSATGHTDTQYF; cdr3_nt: TGTGCCAGCAGCGCCACAGGACACACAGATACGCAGTATTTT
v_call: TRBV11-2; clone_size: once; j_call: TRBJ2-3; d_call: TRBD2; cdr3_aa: CASSWGLAGSPDTQYF; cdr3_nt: TGTGCCAGCAGCTGGGGACTAGCGGGCTCCCCGGATACGCAGTATTTT
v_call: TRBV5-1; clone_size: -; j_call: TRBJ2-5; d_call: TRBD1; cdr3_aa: CASSLGQGRGVETQYF; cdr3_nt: TGCGCCAGCAGCTTGGGACAGGGGCGAGGGGTAGAGACCCAGTACTTC
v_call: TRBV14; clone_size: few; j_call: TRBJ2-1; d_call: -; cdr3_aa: CASSQRTGKKTSESNEQFF; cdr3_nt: TGTGCCAGCAGCCAACGGACAGGGAAGAAGACTAGCGAGAGTAATGAGCAGTTCTTC
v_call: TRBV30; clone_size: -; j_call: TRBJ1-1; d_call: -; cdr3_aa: CAWSVQVGAFF; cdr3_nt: TGTGCCTGGAGTGTACAGGTCGGAGCTTTCTTT
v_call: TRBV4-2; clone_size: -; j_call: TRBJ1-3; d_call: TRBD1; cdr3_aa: CASSQELGTAGNTIYF; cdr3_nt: TGTGCCAGCAGCCAAGAATTGGGGACAGCTGGAAACACCATATATTTT
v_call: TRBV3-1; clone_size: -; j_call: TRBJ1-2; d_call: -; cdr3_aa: CASSQDGASAYGYTF; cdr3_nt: TGTGCCAGCAGCCAAGATGGGGCCAGTGCCTATGGCTACACCTTC
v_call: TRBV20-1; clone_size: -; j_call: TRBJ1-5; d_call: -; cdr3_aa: CSASGWSNQPQHF; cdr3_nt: TGCAGTGCTAGCGGGTGGAGCAATCAGCCCCAGCATTTT
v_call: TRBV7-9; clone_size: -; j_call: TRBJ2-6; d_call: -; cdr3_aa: CASSLQGRANVLTF; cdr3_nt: TGTGCCAGCAGCTTGCAAGGTCGGGCCAACGTCCTGACTTTC
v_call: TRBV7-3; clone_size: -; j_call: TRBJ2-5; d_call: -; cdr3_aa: CASSQGQTSLQETQYF; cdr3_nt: TGTGCCAGCAGCCAAGGGCAGACCTCCCTCCAAGAGACCCAGTACTTC
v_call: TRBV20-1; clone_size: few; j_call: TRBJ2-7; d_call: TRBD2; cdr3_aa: CSAQTPGTSYEQYF; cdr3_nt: TGCAGTGCCCAGACTCCCGGGACTAGCTACGAGCAGTACTTC
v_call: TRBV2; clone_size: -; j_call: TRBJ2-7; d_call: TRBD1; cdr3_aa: CASTLQGGAYEQYF; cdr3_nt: TGTGCCAGTACCCTACAGGGGGGCGCCTACGAGCAGTACTTC
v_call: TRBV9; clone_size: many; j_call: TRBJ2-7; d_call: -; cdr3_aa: CASSAQDGYEQYF; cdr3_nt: TGTGCCAGCAGCGCACAGGACGGATACGAGCAGTACTTC
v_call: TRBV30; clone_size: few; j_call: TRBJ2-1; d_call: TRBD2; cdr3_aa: CAWVGLAGGNEQFF; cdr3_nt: TGTGCCTGGGTCGGACTAGCGGGAGGTAATGAGCAGTTCTTC
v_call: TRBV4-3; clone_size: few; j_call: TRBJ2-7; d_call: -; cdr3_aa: CASSQDRKVLGVYEQYF; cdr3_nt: TGCGCCAGCAGCCAAGATCGGAAGGTTCTCGGGGTTTACGAGCAGTACTTC
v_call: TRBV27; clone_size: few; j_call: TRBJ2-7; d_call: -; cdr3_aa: CASSPRTGGPFNSNYEQYF; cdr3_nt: TGTGCCAGCAGTCCCCGGACGGGGGGCCCCTTTAACTCGAACTACGAGCAGTACTTC
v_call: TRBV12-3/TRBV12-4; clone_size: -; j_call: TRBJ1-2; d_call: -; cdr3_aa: CASSSPPYGYTF; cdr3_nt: TGTGCCAGCAGTTCTCCCCCTTATGGCTACACCTTC
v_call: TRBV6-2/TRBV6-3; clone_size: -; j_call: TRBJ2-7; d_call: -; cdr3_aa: CASSYSEPGLQYF; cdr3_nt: TGTGCCAGCAGTTACTCAGAACCAGGGCTTCAGTACTTC
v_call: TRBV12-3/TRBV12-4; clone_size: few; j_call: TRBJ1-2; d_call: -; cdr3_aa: CASSLGQGSFGYTF; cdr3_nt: TGTGCCAGCAGTTTGGGCCAGGGTTCCTTTGGCTACACCTTC
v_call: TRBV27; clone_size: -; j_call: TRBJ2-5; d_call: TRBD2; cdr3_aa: CASTRLAGGQETQYF; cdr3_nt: TGTGCCAGCACCCGCCTAGCGGGAGGGCAAGAGACCCAGTACTTC